Each of the 26 T cell receptor beta chains below was sequenced from the same sample in a study of blood T cell repertoires in COVID-19. Clones were sequenced by immunoSEQ multiplex PCR, and TCRdb holds only the in-frame ones, with some missing. Altogether around 170,000 clones are present, about four fifths being singletons, with the ten largest covering approximately 6.5%. The source material was peripheral blood. These receptors originate from a woman aged 40 to 50 with acute or convalescent COVID-19.

The chain is built from TRBV7-2 and TRBJ1-3; TRBD1 matches at 12 bases. This CDR3 contains 14 residues. The germline gives CDR1 SGHTA, CDR2 FQGNSA. V shed 5 bases and J 8 bases; nucleotides not matched to a gene: 4. The CDR3 nucleotides read TGTGCCAGCAGCCTGGGACAGGGGGCCTACACCATATATTTT. Translating gives CASSLGQGAYTIYF.

The chain recombines TRBV6-2 or TRBV6-3 with TRBJ1-2; no definite D call. The germline V gene encodes CDR1 MNHEY and CDR2 SVGEGT. The CDR3 loop spans 13 amino acids. V was pared by 4 bases and J by 7 bases, with 13 bases between. The CDR3 loop reads CASSFGLGLGYTF. Here the CDR3 DNA reads TGTGCCAGCAGTTTTGGATTGGGCCTTGGCTACACCTTC.

This chain uses TRBV18 with TRBJ2-7, with D perhaps TRBD1 (5 bases). This CDR3 is built from 14 residues. Trimming removed 1 base at V and 3 bases at J, with 10 bases between. CDR1 is KGHSH and CDR2 is LQKENI in the germline V gene. CDR3 in DNA: TGTGCCAGCTCACCACGACAGACGGACTACGAGCAGTACTTC. Amino acid sequence: CASSPRQTDYEQYF.

This clone was observed at least ten times. This chain connects TRBV10-3 to TRBJ2-7, with 10 bases lining up with TRBD1. This CDR3 contains 13 residues. CDR1 ENHRY and CDR2 SYGVKD come from the germline V gene. Trimming took 6 bases from V and 6 from J; bases not matched to a gene: 5. The CDR3 DNA is TGTGCCATCAGCCCGACAGGGGGCCTCGAGCAGTACTTC. Translating gives CAISPTGGLEQYF.

CDR3 loop: CASSLARNHEQYF. For the CDR3, the DNA is TGTGCCAGCAGCCTGGCGAGGAACCACGAGCAGTACTTC. J is TRBJ2-7 and V is TRBV4-2; no firm D call. V was pared by 4 bases and J by 5 bases, with 12 bases between. CDR3 size: 13 residues. Germline V gene data show CDR1 as LGHNA and CDR2 as YNFKEQ.

The rearrangement links TRBV7-2 to TRBJ2-3, with 7 bases aligning to TRBD2. Trimming removed 1 base from V and 2 bases from J; junction bases left unmatched: 6. The CDR3 runs to 16 residues. Germline-derived CDR1 and CDR2 are SGHTA and FQGNSA. The DNA for the CDR3 is TGTGCCAGCAGCTTAGGGGGGGGACTACACACAGATACGCAGTATTTT. Its translation: CASSLGGGLHTDTQYF.

This chain uses TRBV24-1 with TRBJ2-5; 9 bases align to TRBD1. Germline V CDR1 and CDR2: KGHDR, SFDVKD. V was pared by 4 bases and J by 4 bases, with 6 bases of the junction left unmatched. The CDR3 loop spans 15 amino acids. The CDR3 region has the DNA TGTGCCACCAGTGAGGCTACAGGGGGCGCAGAGACCCAGTACTTC. Amino acids: CATSEATGGAETQYF.

The rearrangement joins TRBV19 to TRBJ2-1; 9 bases are a match to TRBD1. The CDR3 extends over 14 amino acids. The trim removed 5 bases at V and 1 base at J, leaving 0 bases unmatched. Germline assignment: CDR1 LNHDA and CDR2 SQIVND (reference sequence). The CDR3 DNA follows: TGTGCCAGTAGTGGACAGGGGTCCTACAATGAGCAGTTCTTC. Translated: CASSGQGSYNEQFF.

V is TRBV19 and J is TRBJ1-2; 7 positions match TRBD1. With 8 bases clipped from V and 8 bases from J, the junction kept 14 bases outside the gene matches. In germline, CDR1 is LNHDA, CDR2 SQIVND (reference sequence). The CDR3 length is 14 residues. CDR3 in DNA: TGTGCCAGTCAAAGTAGGACAGGTGCTCGGGGCTACACCTTC. Translated, it gives CASQSRTGARGYTF.

This chain connects TRBV7-9 to TRBJ2-5; D might be TRBD1 (6 bases). Germline CDR1 reads SEHNR; CDR2 reads FQNEAQ (reference sequence). The CDR3 covers 17 residues. V was clipped by 4 bases and J by 3 bases, with 21 bases between them. CDR3 sequence reads: CASSSYTNRQVKETQYF. The CDR3, as DNA: TGTGCCAGCAGCTCTTATACGAATCGACAGGTTAAAGAGACCCAGTACTTC.

J is TRBJ2-4 and V is TRBV7-8; tentative D call: TRBD2 (5 bases). Germline V gene data show CDR1 as SGHVS and CDR2 as FQNEAQ. V was cut by 2 bases and J by 3 bases, with 14 bases left in between. This CDR3 is built from 16 residues. The CDR3 DNA is TGTGCCAGCAGCTTAATAGGGTCCGGGAACAAAAACATTCAGTACTTC. Amino acid sequence: CASSLIGSGNKNIQYF.

The chain recombines TRBV9 with TRBJ2-7; 10 bases agree with TRBD2. V trimming: 3 bases; J trimming: 11 bases; junction bases outside the gene matches: 5. The CDR3 length is 12 residues. Germline CDR1 is SGDLS and CDR2 is YYNGEE. CDR3: CASSGLAGAKYF. In nucleotides, the CDR3 is TGTGCCAGCAGCGGGCTAGCGGGAGCAAAGTACTTC.

The rearrangement uses TRBV29-1 and TRBJ2-1, with 9 bases fitting TRBD2. Germline-derived CDR1 and CDR2 are SQVTM and ANQGSEA. The J segment lost 7 bases and the V segment lost 5 bases, leaving 6 bases of the junction unmatched. The CDR3 spans 13 residues. In nucleotides, the CDR3 is TGCAGCGTTAGGGCGGGAGGGAAAAATGAGCAGTTCTTC. It yields the protein CSVRAGGKNEQFF.

The chain recombines TRBV6-5 with TRBJ2-5; 8 nucleotides line up with TRBD1. This CDR3 region has 12 residues. CDR1 MNHEY and CDR2 SVGAGI come from the germline V gene. Trimming at V came to 7 bases and at J to 4 bases, leaving 2 bases not matched to a gene. The CDR3 DNA reads as TGTGCCAGCAAGGGACAGGCAGAGACCCAGTACTTC. Translating it yields CASKGQAETQYF.

In its sample, this clone was seen once. The chain employs TRBV3-1 (or the pseudogene TRBV3-2) and TRBJ2-1; 12 nucleotides agree with TRBD2. Germline values: CDR1 LGHDT, CDR2 YNNKEL (reference sequence). The CDR3 is made up of 13 amino acids. Trimming cost V 8 bases and J 10 bases; bases outside gene matches: 6. The CDR3 region has the DNA TGTGCCAGCGTAACTAGCGGGAGGAGCGAGCAGTTCTTC. This encodes CASVTSGRSEQFF.

In nucleotides, the CDR3 is TGTGCCAGCAGTTGGGACACGAACACTGAAGCTTTCTTT. Translating it yields CASSWDTNTEAFF. The chain carries TRBV6-5 and TRBJ1-1; a possible D gene is TRBD1 (6 bases). This CDR3 region has 13 residues. The germline CDR1 and CDR2 sequences are MNHEY and SVGAGI. The V and J ends lost 4 bases and 1 base respectively, with 7 bases between them.

CDR3 in amino acids: CASSFTGYGYTF. CDR3 bases: TGTGCCAGCAGCTTTACCGGCTATGGCTACACCTTC. The chain uses TRBV7-2 and TRBJ1-2; D remains ambiguous. The CDR3 has 12 amino acids. Germline lookup yields CDR1 SGHTA and CDR2 FQGNSA. The V gene lost 3 bases and the J gene lost 4 bases, with 6 bases spanning the gap.

The chain joins TRBV2 to TRBJ1-2; D remains ambiguous. The CDR3 extends over 13 amino acids. V was pared by 3 bases and J by 3 bases, with 8 bases between. Germline lookup yields CDR1 SNHLY and CDR2 FYNNEI. As DNA, the CDR3 is TGTGCCAGCAGTGATGTAGCCTACTATGGCTACACCTTC. Translation: CASSDVAYYGYTF.

J is TRBJ2-3 and V is TRBV28, with a possible D match to TRBD2 (7 bases). V was shortened by 8 bases and J by 4 bases, with 16 bases between the two germline ends. CDR1 is MDHEN and CDR2 is SYDVKM in the germline V gene. The CDR3 extends over 14 amino acids. Written as DNA, the CDR3 is TGTGCCAGCCAAAGGGGGGGAGAATCAGATACGCAGTATTTT. Amino acid sequence: CASQRGGESDTQYF.

This sequence joins TRBV7-9 and TRBJ2-1; 8 bases are shared with TRBD1. From germline, CDR1 is SEHNR and CDR2 FQNEAQ (reference sequence). The CDR3 has 14 residues. V lost 5 bases, J lost 7 bases, and 7 bases stayed unmatched. CDR3 amino acids: CASSHRTGFNEQFF. DNA of the CDR3: TGTGCCAGCAGCCACCGGACAGGGTTTAATGAGCAGTTCTTC.

This chain links TRBV27 with TRBJ1-2; 7 bases align to TRBD1. This CDR3 comprises 13 residues. V was pared by 3 bases and J by 6 bases, with 4 bases of the junction left unmatched. CDR1 and CDR2 (germline): MNHEY, SMNVEV (reference sequence). This chain's CDR3 is CASSFRDSHGYTF. The CDR3 DNA reads TGTGCCAGCAGTTTCCGGGACAGCCATGGCTACACCTTC.

This clone was picked up one time. This chain connects TRBV6-5 to TRBJ1-5; 9 positions match TRBD1. CDR3 length: 14 residues. V shed 6 bases, J shed 6 bases, and the junction held 6 bases outside the gene matches. The germline gives CDR1 MNHEY, CDR2 SVGAGI. CDR3 residues: CASRTGQGAQPQHF. The CDR3 DNA is TGTGCCAGCAGGACGGGACAGGGCGCTCAGCCCCAGCATTTT.

This chain joins TRBV6-1 and TRBJ1-1; D may be TRBD1 (5 bases). CDR1 and CDR2 from the germline V gene are MNHNS and SASEGT. The V end lost 4 bases, the J end lost 0 bases, and 15 bases lay between the germline ends. The CDR3 is 16 amino acids. DNA of the CDR3: TGTGCCAGCAGTGTACAGGAGGGGAGTTTGAACACTGAAGCTTTCTTT. Translation: CASSVQEGSLNTEAFF.

This chain connects TRBV15 to TRBJ2-1; 7 positions agree with TRBD1. The CDR3 loop spans 13 amino acids. Germline-derived CDR1 and CDR2 are LNHNV and YYDKDF (reference sequence). V was clipped by 4 bases and J by 6 bases; unmatched bases: 3. The CDR3 reads CATSTRDSNEQFF. CDR3 DNA: TGTGCCACCAGCACCCGGGACAGCAATGAGCAGTTCTTC.

The chain uses TRBV5-6 and TRBJ2-1, with 8 bases matching TRBD1. The trim removed 3 bases at V and 4 bases at J, leaving 3 bases unmatched. CDR1 SGHDT and CDR2 YYEEEE come from the germline V gene. The CDR3 extends over 14 amino acids. This chain's CDR3 is CASSSGQGYNEQFF. CDR3 sequence (DNA): TGTGCCAGCAGCTCCGGACAGGGTTACAATGAGCAGTTCTTC.

This clone was counted a single time. The V call is TRBV7-9, the J call TRBJ2-3; maybe TRBD1 (7 bases). V was clipped by 5 bases and J by 3 bases, with 15 bases between them. Per the germline V gene, CDR1 is SEHNR and CDR2 is FQNEAQ (reference sequence). The CDR3 sequence is 15 residues long. The CDR3 nucleotides are TGTGCCAGCAGCCCCGGGGCAGGGGGGACAGATACGCAGTATTTT. It is translated as CASSPGAGGTDTQYF.